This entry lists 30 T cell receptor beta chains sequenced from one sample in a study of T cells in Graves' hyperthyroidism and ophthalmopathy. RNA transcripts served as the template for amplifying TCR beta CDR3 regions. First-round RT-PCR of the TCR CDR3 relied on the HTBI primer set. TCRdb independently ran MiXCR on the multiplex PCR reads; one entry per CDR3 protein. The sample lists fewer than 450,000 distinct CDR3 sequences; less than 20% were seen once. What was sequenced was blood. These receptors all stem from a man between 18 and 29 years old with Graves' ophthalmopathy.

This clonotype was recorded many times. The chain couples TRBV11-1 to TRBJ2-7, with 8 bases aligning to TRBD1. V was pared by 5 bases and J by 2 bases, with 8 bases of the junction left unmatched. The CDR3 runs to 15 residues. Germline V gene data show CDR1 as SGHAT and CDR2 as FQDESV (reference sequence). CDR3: CASSEDMGQAYEQYF. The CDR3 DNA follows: TGTGCCAGCAGCGAGGACATGGGACAGGCCTACGAGCAGTACTTC. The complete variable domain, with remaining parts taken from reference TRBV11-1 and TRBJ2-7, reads EAEVAQSPRYKITEKSQAVAFWCDPISGHATLYWYRQILGQGPELLVQFQDESVVDDSQLPKDRFSAERLKGVDSTLKIQPAELGDSAMYLCASSEDMGQAYEQYFGPGTRLTVT.

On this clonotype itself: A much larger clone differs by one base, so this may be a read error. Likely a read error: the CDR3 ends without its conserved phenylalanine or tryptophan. CDR3 in amino acids: CASSELSSGANVLTS. CDR3 nucleotide sequence: TGTGCCAGCAGTGAGCTCTCCTCTGGGGCCAACGTCCTGACTTCC. This chain joins TRBV2 and TRBJ2-6, with no clear D. Trimming cost V 3 bases and J 0 bases, with 6 bases left between them. Germline lookup yields CDR1 SNHLY and CDR2 FYNNEI. The CDR3 runs 15 residues.

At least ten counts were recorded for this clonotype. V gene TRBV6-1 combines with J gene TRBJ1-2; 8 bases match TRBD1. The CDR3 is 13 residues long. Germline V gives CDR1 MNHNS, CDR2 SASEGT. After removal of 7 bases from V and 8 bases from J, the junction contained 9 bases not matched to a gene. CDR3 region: CASTQDRERGYTF. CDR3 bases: TGTGCCAGCACCCAGGACAGGGAACGGGGCTACACCTTC.

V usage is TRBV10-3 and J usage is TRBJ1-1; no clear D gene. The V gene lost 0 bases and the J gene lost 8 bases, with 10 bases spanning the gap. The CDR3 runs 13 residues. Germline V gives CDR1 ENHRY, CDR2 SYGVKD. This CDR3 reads CAISESNEGEAFF. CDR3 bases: TGTGCCATCAGTGAGTCGAATGAGGGAGAAGCTTTCTTT.

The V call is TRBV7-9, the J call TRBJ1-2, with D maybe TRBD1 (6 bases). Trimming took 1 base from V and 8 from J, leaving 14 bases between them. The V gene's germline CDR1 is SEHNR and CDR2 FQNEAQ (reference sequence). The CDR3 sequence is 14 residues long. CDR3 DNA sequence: TGTGCCAGCAGCTTAGGACAGGTGGCCTTCGGCTACACCTTC. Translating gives CASSLGQVAFGYTF.

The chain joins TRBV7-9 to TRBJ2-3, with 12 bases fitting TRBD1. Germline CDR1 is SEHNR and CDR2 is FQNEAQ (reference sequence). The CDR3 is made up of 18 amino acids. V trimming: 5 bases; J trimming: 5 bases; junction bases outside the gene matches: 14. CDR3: CASSALRDRGQRRDTQYF. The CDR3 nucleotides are TGTGCCAGCAGCGCCCTCCGGGACAGGGGGCAGCGGAGAGATACGCAGTATTTT.

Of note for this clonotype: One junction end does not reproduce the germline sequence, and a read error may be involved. CDR3 sequence (DNA): TGTGCCAGCAGTTACAACCTCCAAGGGACCCAGTACTTC. It is translated as CASSYNLQGTQYF. V is TRBV2 and J is TRBJ2-5, with no clear D. The CDR3 runs 13 residues. Germline CDR1 and CDR2: SNHLY and FYNNEI.

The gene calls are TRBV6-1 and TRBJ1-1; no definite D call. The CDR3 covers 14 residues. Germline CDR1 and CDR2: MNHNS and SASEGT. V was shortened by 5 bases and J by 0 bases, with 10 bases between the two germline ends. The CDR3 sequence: CASSSYDLNTEAFF. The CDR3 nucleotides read TGTGCCAGCAGTTCATACGACCTGAACACTGAAGCTTTCTTT.

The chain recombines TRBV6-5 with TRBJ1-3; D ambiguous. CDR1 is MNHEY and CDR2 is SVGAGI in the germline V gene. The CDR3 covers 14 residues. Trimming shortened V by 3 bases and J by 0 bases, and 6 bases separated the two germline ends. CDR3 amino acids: CASSYGSSGNTIYF. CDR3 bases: TGTGCCAGCAGTTATGGGAGCTCTGGAAACACCATATATTTT.

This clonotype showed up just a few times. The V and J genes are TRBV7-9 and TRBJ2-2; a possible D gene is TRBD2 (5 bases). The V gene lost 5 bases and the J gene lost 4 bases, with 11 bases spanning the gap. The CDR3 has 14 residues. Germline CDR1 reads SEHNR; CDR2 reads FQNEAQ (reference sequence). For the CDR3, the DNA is TGTGCCAGCAGCCCTAGGGAGCGCACCGGGGAGCTGTTTTTT. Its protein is CASSPRERTGELFF.

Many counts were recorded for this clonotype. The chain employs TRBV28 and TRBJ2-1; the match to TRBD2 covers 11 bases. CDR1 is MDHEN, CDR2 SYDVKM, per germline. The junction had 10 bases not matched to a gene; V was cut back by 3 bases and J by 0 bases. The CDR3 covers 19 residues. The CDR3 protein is CASSLSTSGVPSSYNEQFF. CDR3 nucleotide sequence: TGTGCCAGCAGTTTGTCGACTAGCGGGGTCCCGAGCTCCTACAATGAGCAGTTCTTC.

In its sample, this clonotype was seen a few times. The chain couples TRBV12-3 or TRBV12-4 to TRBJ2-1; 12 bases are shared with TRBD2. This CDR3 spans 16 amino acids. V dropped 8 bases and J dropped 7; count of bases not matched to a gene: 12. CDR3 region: CASSPLLAGGANEQFF. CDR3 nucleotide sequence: TGTGCCAGCTCTCCCCTCCTAGCGGGGGGGGCGAATGAGCAGTTCTTC.

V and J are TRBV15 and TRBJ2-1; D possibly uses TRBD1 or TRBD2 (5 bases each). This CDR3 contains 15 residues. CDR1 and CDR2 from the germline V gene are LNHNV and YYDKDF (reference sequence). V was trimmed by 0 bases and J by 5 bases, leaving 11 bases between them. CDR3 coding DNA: TGTGCCACCAGCAGAGAACGGGGCTTAGACAATGAGCAGTTCTTC. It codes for CATSRERGLDNEQFF.

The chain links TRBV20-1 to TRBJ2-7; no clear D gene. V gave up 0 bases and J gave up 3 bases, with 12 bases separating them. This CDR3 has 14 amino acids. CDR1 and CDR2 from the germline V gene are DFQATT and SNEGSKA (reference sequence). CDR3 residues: CSAREQPGHYEQYF. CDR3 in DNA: TGCAGTGCTAGAGAGCAACCAGGTCACTACGAGCAGTACTTC.

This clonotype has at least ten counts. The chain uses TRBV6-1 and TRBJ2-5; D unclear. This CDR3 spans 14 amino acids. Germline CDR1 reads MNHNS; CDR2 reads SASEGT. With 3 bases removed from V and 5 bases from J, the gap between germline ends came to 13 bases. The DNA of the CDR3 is TGTGCCAGCAGTGACAGGTATTGGATCGAGACCCAGTACTTC. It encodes CASSDRYWIETQYF.

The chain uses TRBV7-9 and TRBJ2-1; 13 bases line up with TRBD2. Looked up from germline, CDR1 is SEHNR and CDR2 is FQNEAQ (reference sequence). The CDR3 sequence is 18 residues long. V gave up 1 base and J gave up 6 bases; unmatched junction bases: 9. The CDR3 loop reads CASSLELAGGPSRNEQFF. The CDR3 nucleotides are TGTGCCAGCAGCTTAGAACTAGCGGGGGGGCCGAGTCGCAATGAGCAGTTCTTC.

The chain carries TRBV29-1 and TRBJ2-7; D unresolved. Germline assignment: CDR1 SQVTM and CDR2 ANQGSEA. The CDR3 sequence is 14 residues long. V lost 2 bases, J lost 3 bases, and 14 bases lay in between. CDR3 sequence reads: CSVEYAGNGYEQYF. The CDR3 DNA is TGCAGCGTTGAATACGCAGGTAATGGCTACGAGCAGTACTTC.

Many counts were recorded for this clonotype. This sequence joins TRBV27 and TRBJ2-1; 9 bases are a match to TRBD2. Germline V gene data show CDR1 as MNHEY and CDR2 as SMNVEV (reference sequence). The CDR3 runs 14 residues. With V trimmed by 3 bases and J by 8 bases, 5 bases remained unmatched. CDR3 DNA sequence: TGTGCCAGCAGTTTCCAGCGGGGGGCTCATGAGCAGTTCTTC. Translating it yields CASSFQRGAHEQFF.

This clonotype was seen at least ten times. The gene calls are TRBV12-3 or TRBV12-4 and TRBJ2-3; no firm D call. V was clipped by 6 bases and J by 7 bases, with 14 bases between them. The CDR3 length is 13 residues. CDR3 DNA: TGTGCCAGCAGGCTGTCCCCCCGGAATACGCAGTATTTT. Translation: CASRLSPRNTQYF.

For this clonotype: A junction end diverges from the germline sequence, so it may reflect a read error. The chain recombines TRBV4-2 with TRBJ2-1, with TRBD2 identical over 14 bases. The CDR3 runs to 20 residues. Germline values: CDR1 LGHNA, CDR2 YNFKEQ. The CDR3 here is CANSPEETSGGALTYNEQSF. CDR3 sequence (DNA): TGTGCCAACTCGCCGGAGGAGACTAGCGGGGGGGCCTTGACCTACAATGAGCAGTCCTTC.

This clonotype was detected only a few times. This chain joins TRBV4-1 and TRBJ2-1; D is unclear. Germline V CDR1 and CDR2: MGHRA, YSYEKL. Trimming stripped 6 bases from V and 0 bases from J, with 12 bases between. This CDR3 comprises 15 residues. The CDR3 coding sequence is TGCGCCAGCAGGCGCCCAGGTAGCTCCTACAATGAGCAGTTCTTC. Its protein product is CASRRPGSSYNEQFF.

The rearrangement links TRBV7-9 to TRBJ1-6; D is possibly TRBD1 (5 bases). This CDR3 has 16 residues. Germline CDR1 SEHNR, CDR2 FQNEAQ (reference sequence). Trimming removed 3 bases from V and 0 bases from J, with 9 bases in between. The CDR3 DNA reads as TGTGCCAGCAGCTTGGGGACGAGCTCCTATAATTCACCCCTCCACTTT. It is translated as CASSLGTSSYNSPLHF.

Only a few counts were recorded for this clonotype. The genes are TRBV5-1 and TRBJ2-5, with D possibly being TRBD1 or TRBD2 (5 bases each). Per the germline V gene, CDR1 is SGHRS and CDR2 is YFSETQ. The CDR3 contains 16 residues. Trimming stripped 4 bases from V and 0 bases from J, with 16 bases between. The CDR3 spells CASSLRGDPYQETQYF. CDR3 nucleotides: TGCGCCAGCAGCCTGAGGGGAGACCCGTACCAAGAGACCCAGTACTTC. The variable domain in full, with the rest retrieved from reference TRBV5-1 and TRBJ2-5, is KAGVTQTPRYLIKTRGQQVTLSCSPISGHRSVSWYQQTPGQGLQFLFEYFSETQRNKGNFPGRFSGRQFSNSRSEMNVSTLELGDSALYLCASSLRGDPYQETQYFGPGTRLLVL.

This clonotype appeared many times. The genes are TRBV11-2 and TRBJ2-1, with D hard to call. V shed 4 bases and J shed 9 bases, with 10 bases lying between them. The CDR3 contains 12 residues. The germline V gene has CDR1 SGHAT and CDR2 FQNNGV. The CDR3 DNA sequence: TGTGCCAGCAGCTGGTCCTTTCCTGAGCAGTTCTTC. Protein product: CASSWSFPEQFF.

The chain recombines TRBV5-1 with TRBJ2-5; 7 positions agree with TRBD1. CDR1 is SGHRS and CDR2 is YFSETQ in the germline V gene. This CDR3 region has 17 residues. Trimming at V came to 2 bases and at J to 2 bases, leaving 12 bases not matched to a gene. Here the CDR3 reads CASSFLDRESLQETQYF. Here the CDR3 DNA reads TGCGCCAGCAGCTTCCTCGACAGGGAAAGCCTACAAGAGACCCAGTACTTC. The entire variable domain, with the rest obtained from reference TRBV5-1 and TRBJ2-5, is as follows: KAGVTQTPRYLIKTRGQQVTLSCSPISGHRSVSWYQQTPGQGLQFLFEYFSETQRNKGNFPGRFSGRQFSNSRSEMNVSTLELGDSALYLCASSFLDRESLQETQYFGPGTRLLVL.

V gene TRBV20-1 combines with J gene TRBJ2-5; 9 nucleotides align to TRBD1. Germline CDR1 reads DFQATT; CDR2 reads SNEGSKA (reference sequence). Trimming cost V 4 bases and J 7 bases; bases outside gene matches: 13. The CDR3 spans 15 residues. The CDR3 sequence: CSANPADRGAGTQYF. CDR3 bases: TGCAGTGCTAACCCGGCGGACAGGGGAGCCGGGACCCAGTACTTC.

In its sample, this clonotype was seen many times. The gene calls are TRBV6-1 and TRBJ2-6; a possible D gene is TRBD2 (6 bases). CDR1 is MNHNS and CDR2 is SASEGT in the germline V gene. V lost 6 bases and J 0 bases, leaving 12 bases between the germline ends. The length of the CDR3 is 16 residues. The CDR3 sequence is CASRGTGLSGANVLTF. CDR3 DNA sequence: TGTGCCAGCAGGGGGACTGGCCTCTCTGGGGCCAACGTCCTGACTTTC.

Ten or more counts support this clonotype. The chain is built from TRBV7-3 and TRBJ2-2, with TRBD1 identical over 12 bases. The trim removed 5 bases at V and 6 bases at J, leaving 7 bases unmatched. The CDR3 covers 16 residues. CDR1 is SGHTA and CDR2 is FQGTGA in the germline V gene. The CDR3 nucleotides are TGTGCCAGCAGCGCCGAGGGACAGGGGGCCCCCGGGGAGCTGTTTTTT. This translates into CASSAEGQGAPGELFF.

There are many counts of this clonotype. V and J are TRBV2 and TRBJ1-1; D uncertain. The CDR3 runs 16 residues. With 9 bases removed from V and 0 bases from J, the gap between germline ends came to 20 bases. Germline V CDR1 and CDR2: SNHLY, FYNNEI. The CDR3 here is CARRPAQTYMNTEAFF. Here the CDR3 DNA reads TGTGCCAGGAGGCCAGCTCAAACTTATATGAACACTGAAGCTTTCTTT.

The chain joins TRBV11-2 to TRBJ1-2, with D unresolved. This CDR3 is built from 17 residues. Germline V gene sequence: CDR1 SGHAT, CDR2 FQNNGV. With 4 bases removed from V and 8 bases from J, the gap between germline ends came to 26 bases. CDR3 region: CASSSDSTSPGQRGYTF. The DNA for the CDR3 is TGTGCCAGCAGCTCTGACTCGACTAGTCCCGGGCAGAGGGGCTACACCTTC.